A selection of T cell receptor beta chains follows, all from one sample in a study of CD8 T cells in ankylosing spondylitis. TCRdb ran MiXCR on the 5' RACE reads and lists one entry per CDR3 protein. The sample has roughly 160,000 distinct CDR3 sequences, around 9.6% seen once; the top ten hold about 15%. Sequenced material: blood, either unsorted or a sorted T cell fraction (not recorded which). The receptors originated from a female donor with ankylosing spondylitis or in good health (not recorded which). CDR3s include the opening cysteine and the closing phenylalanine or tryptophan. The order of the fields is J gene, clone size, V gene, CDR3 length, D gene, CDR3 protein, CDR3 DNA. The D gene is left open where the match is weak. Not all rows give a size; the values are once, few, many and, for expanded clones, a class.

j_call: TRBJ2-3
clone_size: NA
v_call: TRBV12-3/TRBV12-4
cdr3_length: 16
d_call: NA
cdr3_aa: CASSFLMGLSTDTQYF
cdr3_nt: TGTGCCAGCAGTTTTCTAATGGGCCTTAGCACAGATACGCAGTATTTT

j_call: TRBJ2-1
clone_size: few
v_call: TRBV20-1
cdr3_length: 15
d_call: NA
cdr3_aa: CSARERRRGSNEQFF
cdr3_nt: TGCAGTGCTAGAGAAAGGCGGCGAGGGTCCAATGAGCAGTTCTTC

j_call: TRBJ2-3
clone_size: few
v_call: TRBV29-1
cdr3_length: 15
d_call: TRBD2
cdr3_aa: CSVYGLAGGKDTQYF
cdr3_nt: TGCAGCGTCTATGGACTAGCGGGAGGGAAAGATACGCAGTATTTT

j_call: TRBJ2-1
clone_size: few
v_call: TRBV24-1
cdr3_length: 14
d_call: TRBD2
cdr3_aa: CATGLAAPYNEQFF
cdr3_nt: TGTGCCACCGGACTAGCGGCCCCCTACAATGAGCAGTTCTTC

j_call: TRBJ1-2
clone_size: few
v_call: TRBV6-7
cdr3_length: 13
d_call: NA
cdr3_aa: CASRAWGDSGYTF
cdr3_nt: TGTGCCAGCAGGGCGTGGGGGGATAGTGGCTACACCTTC

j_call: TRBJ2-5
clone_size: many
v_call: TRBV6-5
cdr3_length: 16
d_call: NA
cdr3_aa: CASSYSKTGLKETQYF
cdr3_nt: TGTGCCAGCAGTTACTCCAAAACAGGACTGAAAGAGACCCAGTACTTC

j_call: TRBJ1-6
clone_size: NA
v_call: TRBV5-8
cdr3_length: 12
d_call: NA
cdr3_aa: CASSPDLSPLHF
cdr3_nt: TGTGCCAGCAGCCCGGACTTATCACCCCTCCACTTT

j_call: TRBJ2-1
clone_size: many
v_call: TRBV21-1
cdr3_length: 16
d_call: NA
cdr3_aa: CASSTAPSGTYNEQFF
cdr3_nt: TGTGCCAGCAGCACCGCCCCCAGCGGGACATACAATGAGCAGTTCTTC

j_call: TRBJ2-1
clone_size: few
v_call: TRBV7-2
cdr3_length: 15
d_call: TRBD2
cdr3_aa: CASSDSGGPRNEQFF
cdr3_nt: TGTGCCAGCAGCGATAGCGGGGGTCCCCGGAATGAGCAGTTCTTC

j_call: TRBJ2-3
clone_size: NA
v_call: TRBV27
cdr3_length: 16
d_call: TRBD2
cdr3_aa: CASSSWTSGETDTQYF
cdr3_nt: TGTGCCAGCAGTTCTTGGACTAGCGGAGAAACAGATACGCAGTATTTT

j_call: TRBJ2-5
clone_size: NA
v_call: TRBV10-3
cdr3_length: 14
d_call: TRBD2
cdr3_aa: CAIGTSDSSETQYF
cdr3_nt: TGTGCCATCGGGACTAGCGATTCGTCGGAGACCCAGTACTTC

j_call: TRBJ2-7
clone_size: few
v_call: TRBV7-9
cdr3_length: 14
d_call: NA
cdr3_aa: CASSSGVRTYEQYF
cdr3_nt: TGTGCCAGCAGCTCGGGGGTAAGGACCTACGAGCAGTACTTC

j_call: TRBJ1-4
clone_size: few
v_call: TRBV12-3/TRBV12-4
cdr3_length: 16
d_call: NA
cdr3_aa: CASSFQGPPMREKLFF
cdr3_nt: TGTGCCAGCAGTTTCCAGGGACCCCCAATGCGGGAAAAACTGTTTTTT

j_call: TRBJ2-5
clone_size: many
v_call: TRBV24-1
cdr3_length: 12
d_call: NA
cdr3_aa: CATSGSWETQYF
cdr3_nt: TGTGCCACTTCAGGGTCATGGGAGACCCAGTACTTC

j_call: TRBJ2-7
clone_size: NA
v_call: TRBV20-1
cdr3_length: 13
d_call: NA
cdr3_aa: CSARDISIYEQYF
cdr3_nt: TGCAGTGCTAGAGATATCAGTATCTACGAGCAGTACTTC

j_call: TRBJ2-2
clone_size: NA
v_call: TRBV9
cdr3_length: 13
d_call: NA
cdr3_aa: CASSVMGGGELFF
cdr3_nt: TGTGCCAGCAGCGTCATGGGGGGCGGGGAGCTGTTTTTT

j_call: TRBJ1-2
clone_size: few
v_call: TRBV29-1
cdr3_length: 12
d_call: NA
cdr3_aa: CSVEGGEGGYTF
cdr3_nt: TGCAGCGTGGAGGGGGGAGAGGGTGGCTACACCTTC

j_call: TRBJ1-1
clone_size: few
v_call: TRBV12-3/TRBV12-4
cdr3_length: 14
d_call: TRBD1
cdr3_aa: CASSYGQGAIEAFF
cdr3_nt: TGTGCCAGCAGTTATGGACAGGGGGCGATTGAAGCTTTCTTT

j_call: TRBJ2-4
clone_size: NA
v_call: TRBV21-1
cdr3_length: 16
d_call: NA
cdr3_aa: CASSTPGRIAKNIQYF
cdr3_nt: TGTGCCAGCAGCACCCCTGGGAGGATAGCCAAAAACATTCAGTACTTC

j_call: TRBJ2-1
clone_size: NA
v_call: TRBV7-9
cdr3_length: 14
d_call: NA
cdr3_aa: CASSFGYQDNEQFF
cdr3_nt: TGTGCCAGCAGCTTCGGTTACCAGGATAATGAGCAGTTCTTC

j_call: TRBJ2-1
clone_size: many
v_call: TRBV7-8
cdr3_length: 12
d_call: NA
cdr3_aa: CASGTTNNEQFF
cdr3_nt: TGTGCCAGCGGTACTACTAACAATGAGCAGTTCTTC

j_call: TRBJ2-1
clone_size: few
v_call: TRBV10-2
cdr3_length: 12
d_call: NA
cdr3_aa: CASSESYNEQFF
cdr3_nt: TGCGCCAGCAGTGAGTCGTACAATGAGCAGTTCTTC

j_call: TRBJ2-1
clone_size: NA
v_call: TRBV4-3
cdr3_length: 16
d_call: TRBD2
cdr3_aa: CASSQDLSGSGDEQFF
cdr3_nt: TGCGCCAGCAGCCAAGACCTCAGCGGGAGTGGGGATGAGCAGTTCTTC

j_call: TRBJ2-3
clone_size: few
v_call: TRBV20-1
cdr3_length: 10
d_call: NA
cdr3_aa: CSALGDTQYF
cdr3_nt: TGCAGTGCTCTTGGGGATACGCAGTATTTT

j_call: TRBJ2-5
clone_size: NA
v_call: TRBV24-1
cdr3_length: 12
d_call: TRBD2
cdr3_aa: CATSDLSGAQYF
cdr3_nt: TGTGCCACCAGTGATTTGAGCGGGGCCCAGTACTTC

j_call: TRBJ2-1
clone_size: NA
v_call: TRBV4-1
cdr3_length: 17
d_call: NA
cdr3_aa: CASSQAPLGGLTNEQFF
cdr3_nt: TGCGCCAGCAGCCAAGCGCCTCTGGGTGGTTTGACGAATGAGCAGTTCTTC

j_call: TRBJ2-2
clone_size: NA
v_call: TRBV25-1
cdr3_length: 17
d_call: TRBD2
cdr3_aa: CASSEYFPSGDTGELFF
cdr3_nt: TGTGCCAGCAGTGAATATTTTCCTAGCGGTGACACCGGGGAGCTGTTTTTT

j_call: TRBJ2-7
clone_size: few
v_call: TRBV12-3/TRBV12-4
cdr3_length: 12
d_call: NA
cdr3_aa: CASRKGSYEQYF
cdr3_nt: TGTGCCAGCAGAAAAGGTTCCTACGAGCAGTACTTC